This T cell receptor beta chain emerged from a study of cytomegalovirus exposure and HLA in healthy donors. This CDR3 spans 13 amino acids. Germline lookup yields CDR1 MNHEY and CDR2 SVGAGI. The ends were cut back, 3 bases at V and 6 bases at J, with 12 bases in the middle. Study-level results: It was found in a later analysis that first-cohort TCR clusters tended to co-occur in the roughly 120 validation repertoires. Rare TCR sequences predominated, though certain public TCRs were found in many donors.

The method was immunoSEQ multiplex PCR; TCRdb's version includes in-frame clones alone and lacks a portion of them. The sample lists about 65,000 clones; just over 90% were seen once. With regard to this clone: Its antigen remains unidentified.

The TCR sequence derives from a woman aged 18 to 35 in good health and CMV-seronegative. The sequenced material came from PBMCs. This rearrangement joins TRBV6-5 to TRBJ2-7; a weak D match, TRBD2 (5 bases). CDR3 DNA sequence: TGTGCCAGCAGTTATAATGGAGGAGCCGAGCAGTACTTC. It codes for CASSYNGGAEQYF.